The present entry profiles one T cell receptor (beta chain) with its context. The germline gives CDR1 LNHNV, CDR2 YYDKDF (reference sequence). This CDR3 region has 16 residues. J was trimmed by 5 bases and V by 0 bases; bases with no gene match: 5. Original processing methods: Researchers report that nucleated cell counts were estimated from reference gene primer amplification. TCRdb's table, derived via immunoSEQ multiplex PCR, lists solely in-frame clones and lacks some. V, J and clone size derive from that table, while D and trimming were established from the DNA sequence. The sample records under 400,000 clones, 90% being singletons. The sample is drawn from a study of blood T cell repertoires in COVID-19. Study-wide background: PBMCs, B-cell-depleted T cells, or T cells provided the cDNA or gDNA that made up the material.

The sequence was obtained from a man aged 18 to 29 with active or convalescent COVID-19. The V gene is TRBV15, the J gene TRBJ2-2, with 8 positions matching TRBD2. Sequencing used peripheral blood. For the CDR3, the DNA is TGTGCCACCAGCAGAGAGCGGGGGGCCTATACCGGGGAGCTGTTTTTT. Amino acids: CATSRERGAYTGELFF.